The next 9 T cell receptor beta chains were all read from a single sample in a study of blood T cell repertoires in COVID-19 (TCRdb year 2020). Libraries were built with the immunoSEQ multiplex PCR assay. TCRdb took this table from immuneACCESS and kept in-frame rearrangements with V and J called. Such tables lack part of the clones; where checked against another copy, unresolved V genes explain under half of the gap, and the rest is unexplained. This sample lists fewer than 250,000 clones; around 82% were detected once. Roughly 8.8% of the sample comes from the top ten. Sequencing was performed on peripheral blood. The source is a woman aged 45-65 years with acute or convalescent COVID-19.

The rearrangement uses TRBV28 and TRBJ2-5, with TRBD1 identical over 9 bases. CDR1 is MDHEN and CDR2 is SYDVKM in the germline V gene. V lost 2 bases to trimming and J lost 9 bases; unmatched junction nucleotides: 13. The CDR3 runs 16 residues. CDR3 coding DNA: TGTGCCAGCAGTTTACTACCCGGGACAGGGTATTCGGCCCAGTACTTC. Translation: CASSLLPGTGYSAQYF.

This clone turned up a few times. This sequence joins TRBV23-1 and TRBJ2-3; 7 bases agree with TRBD1. TRBV23-1 is flagged as an ORF with uncertain function. CDR3 size: 16 residues. The V segment lost 5 bases and the J segment 3 bases; nucleotides outside the gene matches: 11. This CDR3 is CASSVSTGMKTDTQYF. As DNA, the CDR3 is TGCGCCAGCAGTGTCTCGACAGGGATGAAAACAGATACGCAGTATTTT.

This chain connects TRBV30 to TRBJ1-2; 10 bases line up with TRBD1. From germline, CDR1 is GTSNPN and CDR2 SVGIG (reference sequence). J gave up 8 bases and V 2 bases, and 5 bases lay outside the gene matches. There are 13 residues in the CDR3. CDR3 bases: TGTGCCTGGAGTCGGACAGGGGGTAGGGGCTACACCTTC. This sequence encodes CAWSRTGGRGYTF.

This chain uses TRBV27 with TRBJ1-2; D may be TRBD1 (6 bases). CDR3 size: 13 residues. Trimming removed 3 bases from V and 9 bases from J, with 14 bases in between. Looked up from germline, CDR1 is MNHEY and CDR2 is SMNVEV (reference sequence). The CDR3 DNA sequence: TGTGCCAGCAGTTTTTTAGGGGGTGGGAGCTACACCTTC. Its translation is CASSFLGGGSYTF.

The J gene is TRBJ1-5, the V gene TRBV6-6, with unresolved D. V dropped 4 bases and J dropped 5 bases, with 6 bases sitting between them. The CDR3 runs 12 residues. The V gene's germline CDR1 is MNHNY and CDR2 SVGAGI (reference sequence). The chain's CDR3 is CASSSIHQPQHF. The DNA for the CDR3 is TGTGCCAGCAGTTCAATCCATCAGCCCCAGCATTTT.

The V and J genes are TRBV19 and TRBJ2-6; 7 bases are shared with TRBD1. V dropped 9 bases and J dropped 0; count of bases not matched to a gene: 5. The V gene's germline CDR1 is LNHDA and CDR2 SQIVND (reference sequence). This CDR3 contains 15 residues. This CDR3 reads CASRTGLSGANVLTF. The CDR3 nucleotides are TGTGCCAGCAGGACAGGCCTCTCTGGGGCCAACGTCCTGACTTTC.

The rearrangement links TRBV24-1 to TRBJ2-1; 12 positions match TRBD1. This CDR3 has 16 residues. Looked up from germline, CDR1 is KGHDR and CDR2 is SFDVKD. Losses at the gene ends were 5 bases for V and 9 bases for J; bases not matched to a gene: 10. The CDR3 coding sequence is TGTGCCACCAGTGTCGGGAGGGACAGGGGGCTTATTGAGCAGTTCTTC. It specifies CATSVGRDRGLIEQFF.

The chain recombines TRBV28 with TRBJ1-2; the D gene is possibly TRBD1 (5 bases). V was pared by 3 bases and J by 2 bases, with 13 bases between. CDR3 length: 15 residues. The germline V gene encodes CDR1 MDHEN and CDR2 SYDVKM. CDR3 region: CASSLGGEKNYGYTF. In DNA, the CDR3 is TGTGCCAGCAGTTTGGGAGGGGAGAAGAACTATGGCTACACCTTC.

In this sample, this clone turned up a few times. The chain links TRBV28 to TRBJ1-2; TRBD1 agrees at 9 bases. CDR1 and CDR2 (germline): MDHEN, SYDVKM. J lost 1 base, V lost 5 bases, and 11 bases had no gene match. The CDR3 is 17 amino acids. CDR3 bases: TGTGCCAGCAGTCCAGGGGACAGGGAAACCCTTAACTATGGCTACACCTTC. Its translation is CASSPGDRETLNYGYTF.